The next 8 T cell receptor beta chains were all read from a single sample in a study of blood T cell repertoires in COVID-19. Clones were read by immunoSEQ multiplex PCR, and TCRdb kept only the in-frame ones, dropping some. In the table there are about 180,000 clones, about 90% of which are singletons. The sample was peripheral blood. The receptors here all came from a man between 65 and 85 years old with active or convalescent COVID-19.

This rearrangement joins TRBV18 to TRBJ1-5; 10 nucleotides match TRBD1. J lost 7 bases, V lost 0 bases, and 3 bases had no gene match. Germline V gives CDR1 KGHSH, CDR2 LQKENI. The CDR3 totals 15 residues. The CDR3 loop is CASSPPTGGGQPQHF. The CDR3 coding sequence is TGTGCCAGCTCACCACCGACAGGGGGCGGGCAGCCCCAGCATTTT.

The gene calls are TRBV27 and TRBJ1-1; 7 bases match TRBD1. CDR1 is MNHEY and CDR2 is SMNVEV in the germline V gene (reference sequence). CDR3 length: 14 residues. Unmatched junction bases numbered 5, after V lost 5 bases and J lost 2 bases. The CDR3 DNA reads TGTGCCAGCAGTCACCGACAGGGAAACACTGAAGCTTTCTTT. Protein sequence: CASSHRQGNTEAFF.

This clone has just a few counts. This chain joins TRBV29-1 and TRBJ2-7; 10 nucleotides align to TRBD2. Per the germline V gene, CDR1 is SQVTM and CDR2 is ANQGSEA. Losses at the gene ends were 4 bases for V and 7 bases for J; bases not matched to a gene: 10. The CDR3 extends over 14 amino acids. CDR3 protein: CSVGTSGPPGEQYF. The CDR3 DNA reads TGCAGCGTTGGGACTAGCGGTCCCCCAGGGGAGCAGTACTTC.

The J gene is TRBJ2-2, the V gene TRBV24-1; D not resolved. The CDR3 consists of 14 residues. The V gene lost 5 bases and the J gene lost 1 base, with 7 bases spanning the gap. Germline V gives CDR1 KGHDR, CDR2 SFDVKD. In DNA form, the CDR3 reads TGTGCCACCAGTGGGAGAGAGAACACCGGGGAGCTGTTTTTT. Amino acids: CATSGRENTGELFF.

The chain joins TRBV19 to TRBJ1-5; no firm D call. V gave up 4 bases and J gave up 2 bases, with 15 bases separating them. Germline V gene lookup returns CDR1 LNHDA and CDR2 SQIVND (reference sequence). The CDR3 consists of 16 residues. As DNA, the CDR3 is TGTGCCAGTAGTACCGAAGTGCGGGGAGGCAATCAGCCCCAGCATTTT. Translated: CASSTEVRGGNQPQHF.

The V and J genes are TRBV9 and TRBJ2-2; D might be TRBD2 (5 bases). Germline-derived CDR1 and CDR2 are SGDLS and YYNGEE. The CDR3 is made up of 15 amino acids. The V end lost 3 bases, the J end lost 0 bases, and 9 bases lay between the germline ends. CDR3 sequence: CASSAVLANTGELFF. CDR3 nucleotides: TGTGCCAGCAGCGCCGTACTAGCGAACACCGGGGAGCTGTTTTTT.

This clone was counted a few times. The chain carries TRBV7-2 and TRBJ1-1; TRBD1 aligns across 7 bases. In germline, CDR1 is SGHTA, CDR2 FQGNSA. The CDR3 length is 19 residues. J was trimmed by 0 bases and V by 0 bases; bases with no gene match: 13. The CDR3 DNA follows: TGTGCCAGCAGCTTAGCCCTCAACCTCCGGACAGGATTGAACACTGAAGCTTTCTTT. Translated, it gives CASSLALNLRTGLNTEAFF.

CDR3 loop: CASRTQGLYGYTF. The CDR3 nucleotides read TGTGCCAGCAGAACACAGGGGTTATATGGCTACACCTTC. This chain connects TRBV28 to TRBJ1-2; 7 bases line up with TRBD1. V lost 6 bases to trimming and J lost 5 bases; unmatched junction nucleotides: 6. There are 13 residues in the CDR3. The germline V gene has CDR1 MDHEN and CDR2 SYDVKM.